Here is one T cell receptor (beta chain) with its context. The antigen is not known. The data originate from a study of cytomegalovirus exposure and HLA in healthy donors. V lost 4 bases to trimming and J lost 2 bases; unmatched junction nucleotides: 4. This CDR3 region has 15 residues. Germline V lookup: CDR1 LNHDA, CDR2 SQIVND (reference sequence). Profiled with immunoSEQ multiplex PCR; TCRdb holds only in-frame clones, not every one. In the table there are more than 300,000 clones, 80% to 90% of which are singletons. Among the 110 or so subjects of the validation cohort, separate from the 666-subject first cohort, were the donors. Overall study findings and caveats: The dataset shows that most TCR sequences were rare, while some public TCRs occurred in many donors. Cytomegalovirus-associated status was assigned to some 160 TCR beta chains. In vitro, a few CMV-associated chains proved specific for CMV antigens.

The rearrangement uses TRBV19 and TRBJ1-5; 8 bases match TRBD1. Sequenced: PBMCs. The TCR originated in a woman between 18 and 29 years old in good health and CMV-seronegative. The CDR3 loop is CASSTQTGGNQPQHF. The CDR3 DNA sequence: TGTGCCAGTAGTACCCAGACAGGGGGCAATCAGCCCCAGCATTTT.